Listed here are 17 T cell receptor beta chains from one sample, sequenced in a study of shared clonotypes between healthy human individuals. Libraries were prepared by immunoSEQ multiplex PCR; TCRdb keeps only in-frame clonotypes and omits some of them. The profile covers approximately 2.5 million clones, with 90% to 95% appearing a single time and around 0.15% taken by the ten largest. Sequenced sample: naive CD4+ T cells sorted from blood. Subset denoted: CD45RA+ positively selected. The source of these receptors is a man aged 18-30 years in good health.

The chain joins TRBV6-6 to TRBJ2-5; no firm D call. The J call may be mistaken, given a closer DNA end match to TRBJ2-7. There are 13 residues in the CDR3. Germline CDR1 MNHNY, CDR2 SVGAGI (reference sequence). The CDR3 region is CASRDARSYEQYF. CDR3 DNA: TGTGCCAGCAGGGACGCCCGCAGCTACGAGCAGTACTTC.

This CDR3 is CATSSDGTGWSETQYF. The CDR3 bases are TGTGCCACCAGCAGCGACGGGACAGGGTGGTCAGAGACCCAGTACTTC. This sequence joins TRBV15 and TRBJ2-5; 9 bases fit TRBD1. V lost 3 bases to trimming and J lost 4 bases; unmatched junction nucleotides: 9. Per germline, CDR1 LNHNV and CDR2 YYDKDF (reference sequence). The CDR3 has 16 residues. Full variable domain (outside the CDR3, taken from reference TRBV15 and TRBJ2-5): DAMVIQNPRYQVTQFGKPVTLSCSQTLNHNVMYWYQQKSSQAPKLLFHYYDKDFNNEADTPDNFQSRRPNTSFCFLDIRSPGLGDTAMYLCATSSDGTGWSETQYFGPGTRLLVL.

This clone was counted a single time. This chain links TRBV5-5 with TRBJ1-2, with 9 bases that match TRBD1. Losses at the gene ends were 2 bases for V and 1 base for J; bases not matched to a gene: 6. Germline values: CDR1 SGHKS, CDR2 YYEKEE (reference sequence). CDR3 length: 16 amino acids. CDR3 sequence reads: CASSFGDRAFNYGYTF. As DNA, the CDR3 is TGTGCCAGCAGCTTTGGGGACAGGGCCTTTAACTATGGCTACACCTTC.

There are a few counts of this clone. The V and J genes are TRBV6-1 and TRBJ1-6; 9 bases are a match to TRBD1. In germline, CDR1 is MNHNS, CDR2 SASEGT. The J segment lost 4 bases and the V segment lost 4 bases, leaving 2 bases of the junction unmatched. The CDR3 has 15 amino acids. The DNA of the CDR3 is TGTGCCAGCAGTGCAGGACAGGGGTATAATTCACCCCTCCACTTT. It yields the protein CASSAGQGYNSPLHF.

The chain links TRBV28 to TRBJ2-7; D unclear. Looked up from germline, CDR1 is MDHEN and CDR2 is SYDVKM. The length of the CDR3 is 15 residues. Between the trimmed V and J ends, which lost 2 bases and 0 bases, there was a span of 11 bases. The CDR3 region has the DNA TGTGCCAGCAGTTTAGTTTATACGGACTCCTACGAGCAGTACTTC. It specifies CASSLVYTDSYEQYF.

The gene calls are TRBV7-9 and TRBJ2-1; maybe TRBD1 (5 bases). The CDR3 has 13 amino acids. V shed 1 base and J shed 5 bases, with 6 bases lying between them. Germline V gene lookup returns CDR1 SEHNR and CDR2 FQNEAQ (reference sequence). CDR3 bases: TGTGCCAGCAGCTTAGGACAGAACAATGAGCAGTTCTTC. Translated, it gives CASSLGQNNEQFF.

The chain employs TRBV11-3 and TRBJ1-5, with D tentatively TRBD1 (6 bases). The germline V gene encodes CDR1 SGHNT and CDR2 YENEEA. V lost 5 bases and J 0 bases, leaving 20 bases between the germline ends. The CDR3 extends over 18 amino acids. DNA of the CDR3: TGTGCCAGCAGCCTAAATCCGGGACAAGATTATAGCAATCAGCCCCAGCATTTT. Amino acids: CASSLNPGQDYSNQPQHF.

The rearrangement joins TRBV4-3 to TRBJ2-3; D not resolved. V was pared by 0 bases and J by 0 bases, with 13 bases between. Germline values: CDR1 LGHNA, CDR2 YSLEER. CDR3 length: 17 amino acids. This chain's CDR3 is CASSQDRVGTSTDTQYF. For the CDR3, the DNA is TGCGCCAGCAGCCAAGATCGGGTGGGAACTAGCACAGATACGCAGTATTTT.

The CDR3 DNA sequence: TGTGCCAGCAGCCAAGCAGGGACCCCCACAGATACGCAGTATTTT. Protein sequence: CASSQAGTPTDTQYF. The chain couples TRBV4-2 to TRBJ2-3; D may be TRBD1 or TRBD2 (5 bases each). V was cut by 1 base and J by 2 bases, with 10 bases left in between. CDR3 length: 15 residues. Germline V lookup: CDR1 LGHNA, CDR2 YNFKEQ.

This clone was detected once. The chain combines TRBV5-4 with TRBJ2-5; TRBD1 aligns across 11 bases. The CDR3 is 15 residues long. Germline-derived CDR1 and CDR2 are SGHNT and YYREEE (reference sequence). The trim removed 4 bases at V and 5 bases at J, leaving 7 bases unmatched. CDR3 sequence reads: CASSRPGQGGETQYF. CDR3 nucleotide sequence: TGTGCCAGCAGCCGGCCGGGACAGGGGGGGGAGACCCAGTACTTC. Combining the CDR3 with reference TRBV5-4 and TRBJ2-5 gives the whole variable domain ETGVTQSPTHLIKTRGQQVTLRCSSQSGHNTVSWYQQALGQGPQFIFQYYREEENGRGNFPPRFSGLQFPNYSSELNVNALELDDSALYLCASSRPGQGGETQYFGPGTRLLVL.

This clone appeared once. This CDR3 reads CASNPYGSYEQYF. The DNA for the CDR3 is TGTGCCAGCAACCCGTATGGTTCCTACGAGCAGTACTTC. This chain links TRBV27 with TRBJ2-7; no clear D gene. V gave up 7 bases and J gave up 1 base, with 11 bases separating them. Germline loops: CDR1 MNHEY, CDR2 SMNVEV (reference sequence). The CDR3 has 13 residues.

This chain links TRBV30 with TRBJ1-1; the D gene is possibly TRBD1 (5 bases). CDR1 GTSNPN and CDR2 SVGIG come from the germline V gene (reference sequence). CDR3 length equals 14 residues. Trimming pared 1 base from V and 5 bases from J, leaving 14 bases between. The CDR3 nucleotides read TGTGCCTGGAGTGCGGGGACTAGGAGGACTGAAGCTTTCTTT. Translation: CAWSAGTRRTEAFF.

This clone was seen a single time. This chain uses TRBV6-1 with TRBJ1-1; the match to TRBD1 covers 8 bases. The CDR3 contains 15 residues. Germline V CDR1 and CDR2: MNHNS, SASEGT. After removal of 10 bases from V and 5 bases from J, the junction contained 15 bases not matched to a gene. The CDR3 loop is CAIRSPQGAGTEAFF. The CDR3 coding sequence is TGTGCCATCAGGTCCCCCCAGGGGGCGGGGACTGAAGCTTTCTTT.

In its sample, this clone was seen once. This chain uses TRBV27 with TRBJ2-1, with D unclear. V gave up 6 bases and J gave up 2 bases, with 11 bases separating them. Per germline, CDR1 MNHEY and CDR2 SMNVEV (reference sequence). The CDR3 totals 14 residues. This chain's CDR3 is CASSLVLPYNEQFF. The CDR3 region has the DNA TGTGCCAGCAGCCTTGTTCTGCCCTACAATGAGCAGTTCTTC.

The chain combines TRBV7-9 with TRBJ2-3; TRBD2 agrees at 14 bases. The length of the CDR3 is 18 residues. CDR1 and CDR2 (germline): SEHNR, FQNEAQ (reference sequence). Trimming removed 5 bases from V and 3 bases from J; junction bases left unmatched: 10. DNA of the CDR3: TGTGCCAGCAGCCTTACCCGACTAGCGGGGGGGCGGACAGATACGCAGTATTTT. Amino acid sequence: CASSLTRLAGGRTDTQYF.

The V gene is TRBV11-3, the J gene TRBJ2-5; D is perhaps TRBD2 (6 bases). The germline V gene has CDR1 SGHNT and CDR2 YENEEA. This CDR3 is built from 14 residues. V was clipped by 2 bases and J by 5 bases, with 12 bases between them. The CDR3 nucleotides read TGTGCCAGCAGCTTAAGAACGGGGAGGGAGACCCAGTACTTC. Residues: CASSLRTGRETQYF.

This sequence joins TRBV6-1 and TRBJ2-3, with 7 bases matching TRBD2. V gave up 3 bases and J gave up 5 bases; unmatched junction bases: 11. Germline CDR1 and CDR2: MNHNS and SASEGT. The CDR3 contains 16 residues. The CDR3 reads CASSDPLAAFGDTQYF. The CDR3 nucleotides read TGTGCCAGCAGTGATCCTCTAGCGGCCTTCGGAGATACGCAGTATTTT.